Detailed here is one T cell receptor (beta chain). The junction does not match germline at one end; this may be a read error. This specimen comes from a study of blood T cell repertoires in COVID-19. Study summary: From T cells, B-cell-depleted T cells, or PBMCs came the material, which was cDNA or gDNA.

Clones were read by immunoSEQ multiplex PCR, and TCRdb kept only the in-frame ones, dropping some. The sample yields hundreds of thousands of clones, less than 90% seen once. This CDR3 comprises 16 residues. Germline assignment: CDR1 SGHRS and CDR2 YFSETQ. The receptor was isolated from a woman in her 50s in a cohort exposed to, infected with or recovered from COVID-19 (not recorded which). The chain combines TRBV5-1 with TRBJ2-5, with TRBD1 matching 12 bases. The sample comprised PBMCs or T cells enriched from blood (not recorded which). CDR3 coding DNA: TGCGCCAGCAGCTTGTCGGGGACAGGGGGCCTCGAGACACAGTACTTC. It is translated as CASSLSGTGGLETQYF.